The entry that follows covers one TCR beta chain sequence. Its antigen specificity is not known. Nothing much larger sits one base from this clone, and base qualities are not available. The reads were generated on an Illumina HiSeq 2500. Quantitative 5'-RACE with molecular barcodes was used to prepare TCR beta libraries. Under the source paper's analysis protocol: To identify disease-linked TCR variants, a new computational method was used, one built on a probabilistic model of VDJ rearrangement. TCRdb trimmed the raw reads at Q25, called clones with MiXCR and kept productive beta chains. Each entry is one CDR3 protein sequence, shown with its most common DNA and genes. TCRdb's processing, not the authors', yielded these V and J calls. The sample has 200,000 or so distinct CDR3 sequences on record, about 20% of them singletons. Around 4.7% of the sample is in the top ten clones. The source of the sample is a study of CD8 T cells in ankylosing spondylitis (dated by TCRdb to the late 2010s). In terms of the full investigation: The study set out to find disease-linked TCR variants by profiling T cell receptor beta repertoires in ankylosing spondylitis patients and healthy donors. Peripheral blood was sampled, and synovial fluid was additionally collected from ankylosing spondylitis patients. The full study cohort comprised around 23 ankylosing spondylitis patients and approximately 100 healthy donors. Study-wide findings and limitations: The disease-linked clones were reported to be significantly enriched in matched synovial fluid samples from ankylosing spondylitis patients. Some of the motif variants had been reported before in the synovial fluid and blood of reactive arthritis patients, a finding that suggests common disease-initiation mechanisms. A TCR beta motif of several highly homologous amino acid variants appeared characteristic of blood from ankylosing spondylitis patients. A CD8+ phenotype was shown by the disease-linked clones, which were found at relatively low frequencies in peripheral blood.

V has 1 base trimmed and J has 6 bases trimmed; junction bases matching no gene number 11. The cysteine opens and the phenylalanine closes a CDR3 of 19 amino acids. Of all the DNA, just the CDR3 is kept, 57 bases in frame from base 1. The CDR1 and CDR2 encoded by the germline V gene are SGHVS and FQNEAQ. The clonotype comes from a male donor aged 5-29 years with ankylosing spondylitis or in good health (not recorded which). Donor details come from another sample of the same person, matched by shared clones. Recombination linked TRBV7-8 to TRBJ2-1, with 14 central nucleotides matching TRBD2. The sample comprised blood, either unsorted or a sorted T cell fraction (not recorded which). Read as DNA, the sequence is TGTGCCAGCAGCTTAGATAGACTAGCGGGAGGGAGCTACAGCAATGAGCAGTTCTTC. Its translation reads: CASSLDRLAGGSYSNEQFF. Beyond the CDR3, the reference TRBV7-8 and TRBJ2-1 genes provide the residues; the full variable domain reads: GAGVSQSPRYKVAKRGQDVALRCDPISGHVSLFWYQQALGQGPEFLTYFQNEAQLDKSGLPSDRFFAERPEGSVSTLKIQRTQQEDSAVYLCASSLDRLAGGSYSNEQFFGPGTRLTVL.